A single sample is the source of the 30 T cell receptor beta chains below, sequenced in a study of blood T cell repertoires in COVID-19. The data were produced by immunoSEQ multiplex PCR, yet TCRdb's version contains in-frame clones alone and is incomplete. This sample yields approximately 150,000 clones, of which 75% to 85% are seen a single time; approximately 3.5% belongs to the top ten. The specimen was peripheral blood. These receptors were collected from a man in his sixties or seventies who had recovered from COVID-19.

The chain combines TRBV12-2 with TRBJ2-7; the D call in the table, TRBD2, was not verified against the DNA. TRBV12-2 counts as a pseudogene. This CDR3 is built from 19 residues. This chain's CDR3 is CASRFPTGTSGMSSYEQYF. The CDR3 DNA reads TGTGCAAGTCGCTTTCCCACCGGGACTAGCGGCATGTCCTCCTACGAGCAGTACTTC.

A few counts support this clone. Other DNA variants within this sample encode the same CDR3. V is TRBV7-2 and J is TRBJ1-2; 10 bases fit TRBD1. The length of the CDR3 is 15 residues. V lost 5 bases to trimming and J lost 5 bases; unmatched junction nucleotides: 8. The germline V gene has CDR1 SGHTA and CDR2 FQGNSA. CDR3 region: CASSPTSGQGYGYTF. The CDR3, as DNA: TGTGCCAGCAGCCCAACCTCGGGACAGGGGTATGGCTACACCTTC.

This clone was recorded only once. The V call is TRBV20-1, the J call TRBJ2-1; 8 bases are shared with TRBD2. The CDR3 consists of 16 residues. Trimming took 3 bases from V and 0 from J; bases not matched to a gene: 7. Germline assignment: CDR1 DFQATT and CDR2 SNEGSKA (reference sequence). Here the CDR3 reads CSASNLLAGSYNEQFF. The CDR3 bases are TGCAGTGCTAGTAATTTGCTAGCGGGCTCCTACAATGAGCAGTTCTTC.

The chain couples TRBV6-2 or TRBV6-3 to TRBJ2-5; TRBD2 aligns across 10 bases. Germline CDR1 MNHEY, CDR2 SVGEGT. The V and J ends lost 3 bases and 5 bases, in that order; junction bases with no gene match: 9. This CDR3 is 16 amino acids long. The CDR3 reads CASSYGEGLASETQYF. The CDR3 DNA reads as TGTGCCAGCAGTTATGGTGAGGGACTAGCGTCCGAGACCCAGTACTTC.

The chain has TRBV7-2 and TRBJ2-1; 7 bases match TRBD2. Looked up from germline, CDR1 is SGHTA and CDR2 is FQGNSA. V gave up 3 bases and J gave up 6 bases; unmatched junction bases: 8. The CDR3 contains 15 residues. CDR3 protein: CASSFSSGLTNEQFF. The CDR3 bases are TGTGCCAGCAGCTTCTCCTCGGGACTAACCAATGAGCAGTTCTTC.

The rearrangement joins TRBV6-5 to TRBJ1-2; TRBD1 matches 9 bases. V lost 1 base, J lost 8 bases, and 11 bases stayed unmatched. This CDR3 comprises 16 residues. Per germline, CDR1 MNHEY and CDR2 SVGAGI. CDR3 region: CASSYFGTGGLGGYTF. DNA for the CDR3: TGTGCCAGCAGTTACTTCGGTACAGGGGGCTTAGGGGGCTACACCTTC.

The V gene is TRBV29-1, the J gene TRBJ2-4, with TRBD1 matching over 10 bases. CDR1 is SQVTM and CDR2 is ANQGSEA in the germline V gene. The CDR3 has 16 amino acids. With V trimmed by 0 bases and J by 5 bases, 7 bases remained unmatched. CDR3 sequence (DNA): TGCAGCGTTGAAGACGAGGACAGGGGGATCGAAAACATTCAGTACTTC. Its protein product is CSVEDEDRGIENIQYF. The full variable domain, with the rest looked up from reference TRBV29-1 and TRBJ2-4, is SAVISQKPSRDICQRGTSLTIQCQVDSQVTMMFWYRQQPGQSLTLIATANQGSEATYESGFVIDKFPISRPNLTFSTLTVSNMSPEDSSIYLCSVEDEDRGIENIQYFGAGTRLSVL.

The J gene is TRBJ2-2, the V gene TRBV19; a possible D gene is TRBD1 (6 bases). This CDR3 is 13 amino acids long. V dropped 6 bases and J dropped 3 bases, with 8 bases sitting between them. Germline assignment: CDR1 LNHDA and CDR2 SQIVND (reference sequence). In DNA form, the CDR3 reads TGTGCCAGTAGCAGGGGTTACACCGGGGAGCTGTTTTTT. Residues: CASSRGYTGELFF. The whole variable domain, remainder taken from reference TRBV19 and TRBJ2-2, is DGGITQSPKYLFRKEGQNVTLSCEQNLNHDAMYWYRQDPGQGLRLIYYSQIVNDFQKGDIAEGYSVSREKKESFPLTVTSAQKNPTAFYLCASSRGYTGELFFGEGSRLTVL.

The chain couples TRBV5-1 to TRBJ2-7, with D unclear. This CDR3 has 14 amino acids. The ends were cut back, 0 bases at V and 3 bases at J, with 10 bases in the middle. Germline V gene data show CDR1 as SGHRS and CDR2 as YFSETQ. The CDR3, as DNA: TGCGCCAGCAGCTTGGAGGCGGTGCTCTACGAGCAGTACTTC. Amino acid sequence: CASSLEAVLYEQYF.

The V call is TRBV11-2, the J call TRBJ1-4; maybe TRBD1 (6 bases). The V gene's germline CDR1 is SGHAT and CDR2 FQNNGV. V gave up 6 bases and J gave up 7 bases, with 42 bases separating them. This CDR3 is 23 amino acids long. The chain's CDR3 is CASSLMKGGLGGRQERNVEKLFF. DNA of the CDR3: TGTGCCAGCAGTCTAATGAAAGGAGGGCTCGGGGGGAGACAGGAAAGGAACGTTGAAAAACTGTTTTTT.

The chain carries TRBV6-2 or TRBV6-3 and TRBJ2-2; TRBD2 agrees at 8 bases. The CDR3 covers 19 residues. Trimming removed 0 bases from V and 4 bases from J; junction bases left unmatched: 13. CDR1 is MNHEY and CDR2 is SVGEGT in the germline V gene. The DNA of the CDR3 is TGTGCCAGCAGTTACTCGAATACGGCGGGAGGAGGGGCCACCGGGGAGCTGTTTTTT. As protein: CASSYSNTAGGGATGELFF.

The gene calls are TRBV3-1 (or the pseudogene TRBV3-2) and TRBJ2-7, with 8 bases fitting TRBD2. The CDR3 consists of 16 residues. Trimming removed 6 bases from V and 2 bases from J; junction bases left unmatched: 12. CDR1 and CDR2 from the germline V gene are LGHDT and YNNKEL (reference sequence). The CDR3: CASSPPTLAETYEQYF. CDR3 sequence (DNA): TGTGCCAGCAGTCCCCCCACACTAGCGGAAACCTACGAGCAGTACTTC.

The chain recombines TRBV11-3 with TRBJ2-7; 9 nucleotides line up with TRBD1. The length of the CDR3 is 13 residues. V lost 2 bases to trimming and J lost 7 bases; unmatched junction nucleotides: 3. Germline V gives CDR1 SGHNT, CDR2 YENEEA. The chain's CDR3 is CASSLRTGAEQYF. The DNA of the CDR3 is TGTGCCAGCAGCTTAAGGACAGGGGCTGAGCAGTACTTC.

This sequence joins TRBV6-2 or TRBV6-3 and TRBJ2-6; a weak D match, TRBD1 (6 bases). This CDR3 is built from 16 residues. Germline V lookup: CDR1 MNHEY, CDR2 SVGEGT. With 4 bases removed from V and 4 bases from J, the gap between germline ends came to 14 bases. The chain's CDR3 is CASSSPGDTGANVLTF. CDR3 coding DNA: TGTGCCAGCAGTTCCCCAGGGGACACGGGGGCCAACGTCCTGACTTTC.

V is TRBV7-8 and J is TRBJ2-7; perhaps TRBD2 as D (6 bases). CDR1 is SGHVS and CDR2 is FQNEAQ in the germline V gene. The CDR3 runs 14 residues. V lost 5 bases, J lost 5 bases, and 16 bases lay in between. CDR3 loop: CASSIRVGGNEQYF. The CDR3 DNA sequence: TGTGCCAGCAGCATAAGGGTGGGCGGGAACGAGCAGTACTTC.

The chain uses TRBV30 and TRBJ2-1; no reliable D call. The CDR3 sequence is 13 residues long. Germline assignment: CDR1 GTSNPN and CDR2 SVGIG (reference sequence). Trimming removed 1 base from V and 0 bases from J, with 4 bases in between. DNA of the CDR3: TGTGCCTGGAGTGCAGACTCCTACAATGAGCAGTTCTTC. It encodes CAWSADSYNEQFF.

This chain links TRBV11-2 with TRBJ2-1, with TRBD2 identical over 9 bases. V dropped 4 bases and J dropped 6; count of bases not matched to a gene: 4. Germline V gene sequence: CDR1 SGHAT, CDR2 FQNNGV. CDR3 length equals 14 residues. The CDR3 spells CASSSSGVVNEQFF. The CDR3 region has the DNA TGTGCCAGCAGCTCTAGCGGGGTGGTCAATGAGCAGTTCTTC.

The rearrangement uses TRBV14 and TRBJ2-2; D gene uncertain. Germline CDR1 and CDR2: SGHDN and FVKESK. The CDR3 spans 16 residues. V was shortened by 0 bases and J by 3 bases, with 11 bases between the two germline ends. The CDR3 spells CASSQDPVQYTGELFF. The DNA for the CDR3 is TGTGCCAGCAGCCAAGACCCCGTACAGTACACCGGGGAGCTGTTTTTT.

The rearrangement joins TRBV11-2 to TRBJ2-5, with D perhaps matching TRBD1 (5 bases). V was pared by 4 bases and J by 0 bases, with 15 bases between. Germline assignment: CDR1 SGHAT and CDR2 FQNNGV. This CDR3 is built from 16 residues. The CDR3 region is CASSSRGYGYQETQYF. CDR3 in DNA: TGTGCCAGCAGCTCAAGGGGATATGGGTACCAAGAGACCCAGTACTTC.

Only one count was recorded for this clone. The chain recombines TRBV6-2 or TRBV6-3 with TRBJ2-2; D not certain. Trimming shortened V by 3 bases and J by 7 bases, and 18 bases separated the two germline ends. CDR1 is MNHEY and CDR2 is SVGEGT in the germline V gene. This CDR3 region has 16 residues. The CDR3 DNA is TGTGCCAGCAGTTATAAGGTAGTGGCGAGGATCGGGGAGCTGTTTTTT. It is translated as CASSYKVVARIGELFF.

In its sample, this clone was seen a few times. CDR3 in DNA: TGTGCCAGCAGGGTCCAGGGGGTAGGGACTGAAGCTTTCTTT. Protein product: CASRVQGVGTEAFF. This chain links TRBV6-5 with TRBJ1-1; 7 bases map to TRBD1. Germline trimming cut 6 bases from V and 5 bases from J; bases unmatched to any gene: 9. Germline-derived CDR1 and CDR2 are MNHEY and SVGAGI. The CDR3 sequence is 14 residues long.

CDR3 DNA sequence: TGTGCCAGCAGCGTCGGACTAGCGGGAGTCAATGAGCAGTTCTTC. This encodes CASSVGLAGVNEQFF. The chain recombines TRBV5-8 with TRBJ2-1, with 13 bases that match TRBD2. CDR1 and CDR2 (germline): SGHTS, YDEGEE. The V segment lost 4 bases and the J segment 6 bases; nucleotides outside the gene matches: 4. The CDR3 totals 15 residues.

V is TRBV6-2 or TRBV6-3 and J is TRBJ2-3; unclear D gene. The V end was cut by 6 bases, the J end by 1 base, with 11 bases between. CDR1 and CDR2 from the germline V gene are MNHEY and SVGEGT. The CDR3 consists of 14 residues. CDR3 protein: CASSSLSGTDTQYF. Written as DNA, the CDR3 is TGTGCCAGCAGCTCGCTGTCGGGCACAGATACGCAGTATTTT.

The chain recombines TRBV14 with TRBJ2-5; D is ambiguous. V lost 1 base to trimming and J lost 6 bases, with 15 bases between them. The CDR3 loop spans 15 amino acids. The germline V gene encodes CDR1 SGHDN and CDR2 FVKESK. The CDR3, as DNA: TGTGCCAGCAGCCAAGCGTCTAGTCTTTTCAAGACCCAGTACTTC. Translation gives CASSQASSLFKTQYF.

The rearrangement uses TRBV10-3 and TRBJ2-7; possible D gene TRBD1, 6 bases. The V gene's germline CDR1 is ENHRY and CDR2 SYGVKD. This CDR3 spans 11 amino acids. V gave up 4 bases and J gave up 6 bases, with 7 bases separating them. The CDR3: CAISGGLEQYF. CDR3 DNA: TGTGCCATCAGTGGGGGGCTCGAGCAGTACTTC.

This clone showed up just a few times. The chain employs TRBV19 and TRBJ1-1; TRBD1 matches 7 bases. Germline V gene lookup returns CDR1 LNHDA and CDR2 SQIVND (reference sequence). The CDR3 has 12 residues. J gave up 8 bases and V 5 bases, and 5 bases lay outside the gene matches. This CDR3 is CASSDDRDEAFF. In DNA form, the CDR3 reads TGTGCCAGTAGTGATGACAGGGACGAAGCTTTCTTT.

The rearrangement links TRBV5-5 to TRBJ2-1; TRBD1 might be the D (6 bases). Germline-derived CDR1 and CDR2 are SGHKS and YYEKEE (reference sequence). This CDR3 region has 13 residues. Between the trimmed V and J ends, which lost 4 bases and 4 bases, there was a span of 9 bases. The DNA of the CDR3 is TGTGCCAGCAGCGTGGACAGTTACAATGAGCAGTTCTTC. It is translated as CASSVDSYNEQFF. The variable domain in full, completed from reference TRBV5-5 and TRBJ2-1, reads DAGVTQSPTHLIKTRGQQVTLRCSPISGHKSVSWYQQVLGQGPQFIFQYYEKEERGRGNFPDRFSARQFPNYSSELNVNALLLGDSALYLCASSVDSYNEQFFGPGTRLTVL.

Ten or more counts support this clone. The V and J genes are TRBV5-4 and TRBJ1-1; D gene unclear. Per germline, CDR1 SGHNT and CDR2 YYREEE (reference sequence). V gave up 3 bases and J gave up 3 bases, with 12 bases separating them. This CDR3 region has 14 residues. The CDR3 DNA reads TGTGCCAGCAGCTCCCAGAATCGGGACACTGAAGCTTTCTTT. This encodes CASSSQNRDTEAFF.

V gene TRBV12-5 combines with J gene TRBJ1-2; D gene uncertain. The CDR3 runs 15 residues. Germline assignment: CDR1 LGHNT and CDR2 FRNRAP. The V end was cut by 4 bases, the J end by 4 bases, with 16 bases between. Here the CDR3 reads CASGSPGTLLYGYTF. CDR3 in DNA: TGTGCTAGTGGTTCACCGGGAACTCTTCTCTATGGCTACACCTTC.

This clone was picked up a small number of times. The chain carries TRBV30 and TRBJ2-2; D is possibly TRBD2 (6 bases). The V gene lost 3 bases and the J gene lost 5 bases, with 16 bases spanning the gap. This CDR3 has 15 residues. CDR1 and CDR2 (germline): GTSNPN, SVGIG (reference sequence). CDR3 protein: CAWRGGVAPTGELFF. The CDR3 region has the DNA TGTGCCTGGAGAGGAGGGGTCGCCCCAACCGGGGAGCTGTTTTTT.